In its sample, the clone carrying this T cell receptor beta chain was seen once. The table came from immunoSEQ multiplex PCR; TCRdb's copy has only in-frame clones and leaves some out. The sample consists of tens of thousands of clones, approximately 90% of them appearing once. After removal of 6 bases from V and 0 bases from J, the junction contained 6 bases not matched to a gene. The germline V gene has CDR1 SNHLY and CDR2 FYNNEI. This CDR3 has 16 residues. The source of the sample is a study of technical replicates of blood from several donors. This sequence originates from a human donor in good health. Some clones in this sample may be carry-over from other donors' samples. The chain carries TRBV2 and TRBJ1-5; 9 positions agree with TRBD1. The sequencing sample was made of PBMCs. The CDR3 sequence: CASRDRGRGSNQPQHF. The CDR3, as DNA: TGTGCCAGCAGGGACAGGGGTCGGGGTAGCAATCAGCCCCAGCATTTT. Variable domain in full (rest from reference TRBV2 and TRBJ1-5): EPEVTQTPSHQVTQMGQEVILRCVPISNHLYFYWYRQILGQKVEFLVSFYNNEISEKSEIFDDQFSVERPDGSNFTLKIRSTKLEDSAMYFCASRDRGRGSNQPQHFGDGTRLSIL.